The rows below give T cell receptor beta chains drawn from one sample of a study of blood T cell repertoires in COVID-19. The table came from immunoSEQ multiplex PCR; TCRdb's copy has only in-frame clones and leaves some out. The sample includes tens of thousands of clones, 80% to 90% of them seen just once. The sequencing input was peripheral blood. These receptors were taken from a human donor in a cohort sampled during active COVID-19. The donor label of this sample is uncertain. CDR3s include the opening cysteine and the closing phenylalanine or tryptophan. The D gene is left open where the match is weak. Clone size appears in some rows only: once, few, many, or a class for an expanded clone.

TRBV3-1/TRBV3-2	-	once	TRBJ1-1	CASSPLEGATEAFF	TGTGCCAGCAGCCCCCTGGAAGGGGCCACTGAAGCTTTCTTT
TRBV19	TRBD1	-	TRBJ1-1	CASRVPGQITEAFF	TGTGCCAGCCGAGTACCGGGACAGATCACTGAAGCTTTCTTT
TRBV9	TRBD1	-	TRBJ2-3	CASSETGGDTQYF	TGTGCCAGCAGCGAAACAGGGGGAGATACGCAGTATTTT
TRBV9	TRBD1	-	TRBJ2-3	CASSGDRVIDTQYF	TGTGCCAGCAGCGGGGACAGGGTTATAGATACGCAGTATTTT
TRBV9	-	once	TRBJ1-1	CASSVDDSDTEAFF	TGTGCCAGCAGCGTAGATGACAGCGACACTGAAGCTTTCTTT
TRBV10-2	TRBD2	-	TRBJ2-3	CASSLGRGTDTQYF	TGCGCCAGCAGCCTCGGGAGGGGCACAGATACGCAGTATTTT
TRBV5-1	-	-	TRBJ2-5	CASSLGGAGSQETQYF	TGCGCCAGCAGCTTGGGTGGGGCGGGGTCCCAAGAGACCCAGTACTTC
TRBV2	-	-	TRBJ2-7	CASSLQEYEQYF	TGTGCCAGCAGTTTACAGGAATACGAGCAGTACTTC
TRBV9	-	-	TRBJ1-3	CASSVNSNSGNTIYF	TGTGCCAGCAGCGTAAATTCTAACTCTGGAAACACCATATATTTT
TRBV7-3	TRBD2	-	TRBJ2-1	CASSATLRGEQFF	TGTGCCAGCAGCGCCACTTTGCGGGGGGAGCAGTTCTTC
TRBV30	TRBD1	-	TRBJ1-6	CAWSVQGGNSPLHF	TGTGCCTGGAGTGTACAGGGGGGTAATTCACCCCTCCACTTT
TRBV5-8	TRBD1	-	TRBJ1-1	CASSTKGTGWHTEAFF	TGTGCCAGCAGCACAAAAGGGACAGGGTGGCACACTGAAGCTTTCTTT
TRBV7-9	-	-	TRBJ2-2	CASSGILTGELFF	TGTGCCAGCAGCGGCATCCTCACCGGGGAGCTGTTTTTT
TRBV7-2	-	-	TRBJ2-5	CASSSPVGRGETQYF	TGTGCCAGCAGCTCACCGGTGGGGCGAGGAGAGACCCAGTACTTC
TRBV7-9	-	-	TRBJ2-7	CASSPHEKREQYF	TGTGCCAGCAGCCCACATGAGAAGCGCGAGCAGTACTTC
TRBV10-3	-	-	TRBJ1-1	CATRGEGAVDTEAFF	TGTGCCACTAGGGGGGAGGGAGCGGTGGACACTGAAGCTTTCTTT
TRBV5-1	TRBD1	-	TRBJ1-1	CASSLATGGTEAFF	TGCGCCAGCAGCTTGGCGACAGGGGGGACTGAAGCTTTCTTT
TRBV5-4	-	few	TRBJ2-7	CEWASPPYEQYF	TGTGAGTGGGCCTCTCCACCATACGAGCAGTACTTC
TRBV7-6	TRBD2	medium-sized	TRBJ2-7	CASSLETASGGDTYEQYF	TGTGCCAGCAGCTTAGAGACTGCTAGCGGGGGGGATACCTACGAGCAGTACTTC
TRBV11-2	-	-	TRBJ2-5	CASSLGHRVGYQETQYF	TGTGCCAGCAGCTTAGGTCACAGGGTGGGGTACCAAGAGACCCAGTACTTC
TRBV5-8	-	-	TRBJ2-1	CASSLRTKHSYNEQFF	TGTGCCAGCAGCCTCAGAACAAAACATTCCTACAATGAGCAGTTCTTC
TRBV2	-	once	TRBJ1-6	CASSASGERSPLHF	TGTGCCAGCAGCGCCTCAGGGGAACGGTCACCCCTCCACTTT
TRBV28	-	-	TRBJ2-2	CASGLTGELFF	TGTGCCAGCGGGCTTACCGGGGAGCTGTTTTTT
TRBV7-8	-	-	TRBJ2-3	CASSLGSYSTDTQYF	TGTGCCAGCAGCTTAGGTAGTTACAGCACAGATACGCAGTATTTT
TRBV28	TRBD1	once	TRBJ2-5	CASSLGQGVQETQYF	TGTGCCAGCAGTTTGGGACAGGGCGTTCAAGAGACCCAGTACTTC
TRBV27	TRBD1	-	TRBJ2-3	CASRRQGFSDTQYF	TGTGCCAGCAGACGACAGGGGTTTTCAGATACGCAGTATTTT
TRBV5-1	TRBD1	few	TRBJ2-5	CASSSGDRNGETQYF	TGCGCCAGCAGCTCCGGGGACAGGAATGGGGAGACCCAGTACTTC
TRBV6-6	TRBD1	-	TRBJ1-2	CASSLTGDYGYTF	TGTGCCAGCAGTCTCACAGGGGACTATGGCTACACCTTC
TRBV18	-	-	TRBJ1-3	CASSDSSGNTIYF	TGTGCCAGCTCGGACAGCTCTGGAAACACCATATATTTT
TRBV13	TRBD2	few	TRBJ2-2	CASSPPGLGGTGELFF	TGTGCCAGCAGCCCCCCGGGACTAGGGGGGACCGGGGAGCTGTTTTTT
TRBV18	TRBD1	-	TRBJ2-3	CASSYTGDSSTDTQYF	TGTGCCAGCTCGTACACAGGGGACAGTAGCACAGATACGCAGTATTTT
TRBV6-5	-	once	TRBJ1-3	CAVQRGNTIYF	TGTGCCGTACAGCGGGGAAACACCATATATTTT
TRBV3-1/TRBV3-2	-	-	TRBJ2-2	CASSQPGTGELFF	TGTGCCAGCAGCCAGCCCGGGACAGGGGAGCTGTTTTTT
TRBV5-8	TRBD1	-	TRBJ2-1	CASSYPGTGNNEQFF	TGTGCCAGCAGCTATCCCGGGACAGGGAACAATGAGCAGTTCTTC
TRBV5-1	-	medium-sized	TRBJ1-6	CASVPGGGNSPLHF	TGCGCCAGCGTTCCGGGTGGCGGGAATTCACCCCTCCACTTT